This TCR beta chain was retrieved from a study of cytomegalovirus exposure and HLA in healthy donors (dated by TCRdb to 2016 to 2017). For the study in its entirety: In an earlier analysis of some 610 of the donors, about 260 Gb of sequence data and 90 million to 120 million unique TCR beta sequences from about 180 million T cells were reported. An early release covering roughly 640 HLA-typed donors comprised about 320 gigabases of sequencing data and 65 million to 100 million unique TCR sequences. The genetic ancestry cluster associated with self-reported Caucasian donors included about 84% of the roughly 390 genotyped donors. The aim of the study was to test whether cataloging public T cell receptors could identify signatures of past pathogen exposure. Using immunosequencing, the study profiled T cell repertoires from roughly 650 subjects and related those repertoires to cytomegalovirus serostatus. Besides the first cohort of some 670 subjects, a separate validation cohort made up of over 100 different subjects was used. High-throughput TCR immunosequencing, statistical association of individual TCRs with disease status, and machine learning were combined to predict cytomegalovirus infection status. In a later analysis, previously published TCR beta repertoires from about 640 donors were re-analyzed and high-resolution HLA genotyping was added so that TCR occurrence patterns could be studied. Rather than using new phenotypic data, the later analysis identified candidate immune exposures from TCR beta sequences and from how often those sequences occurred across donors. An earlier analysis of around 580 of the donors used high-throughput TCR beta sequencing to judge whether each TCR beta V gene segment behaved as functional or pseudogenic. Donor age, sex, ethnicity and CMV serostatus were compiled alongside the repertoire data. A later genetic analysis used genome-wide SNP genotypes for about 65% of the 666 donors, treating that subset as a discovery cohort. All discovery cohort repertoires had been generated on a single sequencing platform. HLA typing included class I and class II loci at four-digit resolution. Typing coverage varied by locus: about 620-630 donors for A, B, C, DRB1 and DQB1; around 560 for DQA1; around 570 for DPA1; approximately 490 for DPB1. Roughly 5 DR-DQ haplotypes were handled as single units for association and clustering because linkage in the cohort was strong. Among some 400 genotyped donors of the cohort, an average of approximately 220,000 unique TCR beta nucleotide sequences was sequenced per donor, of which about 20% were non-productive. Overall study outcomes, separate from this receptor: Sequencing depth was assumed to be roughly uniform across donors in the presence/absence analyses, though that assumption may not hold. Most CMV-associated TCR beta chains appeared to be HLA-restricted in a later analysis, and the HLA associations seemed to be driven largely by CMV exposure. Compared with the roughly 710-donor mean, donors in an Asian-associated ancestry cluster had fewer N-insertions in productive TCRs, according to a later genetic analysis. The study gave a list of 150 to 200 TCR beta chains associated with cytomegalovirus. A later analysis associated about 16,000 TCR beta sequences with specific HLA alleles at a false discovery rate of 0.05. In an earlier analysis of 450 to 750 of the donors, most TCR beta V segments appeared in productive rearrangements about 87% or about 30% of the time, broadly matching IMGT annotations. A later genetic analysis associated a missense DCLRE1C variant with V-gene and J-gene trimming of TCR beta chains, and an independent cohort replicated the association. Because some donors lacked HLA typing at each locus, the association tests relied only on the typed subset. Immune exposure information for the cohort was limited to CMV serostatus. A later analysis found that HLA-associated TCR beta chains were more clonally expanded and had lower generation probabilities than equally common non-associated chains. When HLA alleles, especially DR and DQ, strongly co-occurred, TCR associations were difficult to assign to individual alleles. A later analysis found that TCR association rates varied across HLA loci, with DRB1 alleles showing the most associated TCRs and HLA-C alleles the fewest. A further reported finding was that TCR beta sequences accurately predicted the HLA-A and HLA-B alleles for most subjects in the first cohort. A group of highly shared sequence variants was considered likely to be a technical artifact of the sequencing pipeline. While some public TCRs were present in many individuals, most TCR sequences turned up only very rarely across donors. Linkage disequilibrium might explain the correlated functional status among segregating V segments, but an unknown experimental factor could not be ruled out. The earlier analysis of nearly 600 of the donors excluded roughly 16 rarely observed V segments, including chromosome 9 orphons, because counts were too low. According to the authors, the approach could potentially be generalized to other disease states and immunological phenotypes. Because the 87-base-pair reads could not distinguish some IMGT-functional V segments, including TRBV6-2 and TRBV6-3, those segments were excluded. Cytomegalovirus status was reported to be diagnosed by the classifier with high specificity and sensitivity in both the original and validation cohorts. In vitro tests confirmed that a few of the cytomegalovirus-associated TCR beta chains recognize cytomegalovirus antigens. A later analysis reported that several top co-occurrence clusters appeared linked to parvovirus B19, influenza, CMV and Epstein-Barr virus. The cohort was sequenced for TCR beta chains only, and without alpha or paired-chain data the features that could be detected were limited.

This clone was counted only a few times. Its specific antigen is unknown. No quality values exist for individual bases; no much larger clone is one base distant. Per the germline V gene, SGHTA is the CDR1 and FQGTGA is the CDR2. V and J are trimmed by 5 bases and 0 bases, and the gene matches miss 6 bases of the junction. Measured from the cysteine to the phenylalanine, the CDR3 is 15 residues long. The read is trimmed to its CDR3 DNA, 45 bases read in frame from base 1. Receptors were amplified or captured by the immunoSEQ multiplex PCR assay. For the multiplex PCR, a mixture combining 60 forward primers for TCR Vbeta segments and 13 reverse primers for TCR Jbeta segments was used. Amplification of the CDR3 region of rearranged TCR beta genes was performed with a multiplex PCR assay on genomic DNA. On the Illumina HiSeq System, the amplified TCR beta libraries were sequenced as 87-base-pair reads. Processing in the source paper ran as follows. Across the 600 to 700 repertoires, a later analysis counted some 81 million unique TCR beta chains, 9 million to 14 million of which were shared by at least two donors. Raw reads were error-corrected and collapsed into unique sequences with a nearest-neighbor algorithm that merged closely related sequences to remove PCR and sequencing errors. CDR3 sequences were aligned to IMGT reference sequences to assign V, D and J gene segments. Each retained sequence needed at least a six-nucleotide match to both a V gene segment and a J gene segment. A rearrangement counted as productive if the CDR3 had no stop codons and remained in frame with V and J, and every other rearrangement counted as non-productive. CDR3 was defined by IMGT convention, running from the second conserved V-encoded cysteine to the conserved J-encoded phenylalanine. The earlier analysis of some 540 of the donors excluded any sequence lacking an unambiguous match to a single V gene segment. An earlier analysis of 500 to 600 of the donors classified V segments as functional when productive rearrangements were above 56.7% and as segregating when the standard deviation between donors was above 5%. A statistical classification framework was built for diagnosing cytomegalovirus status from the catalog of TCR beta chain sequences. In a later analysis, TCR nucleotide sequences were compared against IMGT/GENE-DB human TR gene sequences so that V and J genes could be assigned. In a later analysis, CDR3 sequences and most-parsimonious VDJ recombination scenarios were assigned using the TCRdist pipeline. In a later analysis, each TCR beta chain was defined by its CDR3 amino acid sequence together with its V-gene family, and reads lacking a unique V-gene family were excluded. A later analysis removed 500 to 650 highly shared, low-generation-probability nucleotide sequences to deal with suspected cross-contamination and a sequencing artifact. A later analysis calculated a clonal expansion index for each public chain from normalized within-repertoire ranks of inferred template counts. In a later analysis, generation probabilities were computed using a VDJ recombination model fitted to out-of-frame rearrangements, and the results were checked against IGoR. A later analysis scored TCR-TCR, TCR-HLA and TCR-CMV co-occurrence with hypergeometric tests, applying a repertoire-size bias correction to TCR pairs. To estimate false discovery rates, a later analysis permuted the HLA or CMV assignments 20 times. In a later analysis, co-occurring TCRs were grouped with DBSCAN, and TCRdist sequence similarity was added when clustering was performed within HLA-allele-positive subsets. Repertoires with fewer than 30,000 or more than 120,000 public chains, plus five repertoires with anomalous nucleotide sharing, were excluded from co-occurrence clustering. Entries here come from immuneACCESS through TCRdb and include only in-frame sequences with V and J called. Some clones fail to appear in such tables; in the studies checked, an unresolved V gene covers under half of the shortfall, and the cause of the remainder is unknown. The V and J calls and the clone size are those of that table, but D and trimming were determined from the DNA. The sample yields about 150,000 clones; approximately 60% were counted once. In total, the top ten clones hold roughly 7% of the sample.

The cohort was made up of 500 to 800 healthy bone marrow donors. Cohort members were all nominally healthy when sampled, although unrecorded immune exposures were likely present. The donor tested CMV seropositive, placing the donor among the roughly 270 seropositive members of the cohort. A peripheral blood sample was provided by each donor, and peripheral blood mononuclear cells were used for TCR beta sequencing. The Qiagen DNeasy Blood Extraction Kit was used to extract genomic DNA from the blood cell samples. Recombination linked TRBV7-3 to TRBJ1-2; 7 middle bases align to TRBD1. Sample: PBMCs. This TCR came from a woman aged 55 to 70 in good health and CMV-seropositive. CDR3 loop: CASSPSGTANYGYTF. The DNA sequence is TGTGCCAGCAGCCCGTCCGGGACAGCTAACTATGGCTACACCTTC.